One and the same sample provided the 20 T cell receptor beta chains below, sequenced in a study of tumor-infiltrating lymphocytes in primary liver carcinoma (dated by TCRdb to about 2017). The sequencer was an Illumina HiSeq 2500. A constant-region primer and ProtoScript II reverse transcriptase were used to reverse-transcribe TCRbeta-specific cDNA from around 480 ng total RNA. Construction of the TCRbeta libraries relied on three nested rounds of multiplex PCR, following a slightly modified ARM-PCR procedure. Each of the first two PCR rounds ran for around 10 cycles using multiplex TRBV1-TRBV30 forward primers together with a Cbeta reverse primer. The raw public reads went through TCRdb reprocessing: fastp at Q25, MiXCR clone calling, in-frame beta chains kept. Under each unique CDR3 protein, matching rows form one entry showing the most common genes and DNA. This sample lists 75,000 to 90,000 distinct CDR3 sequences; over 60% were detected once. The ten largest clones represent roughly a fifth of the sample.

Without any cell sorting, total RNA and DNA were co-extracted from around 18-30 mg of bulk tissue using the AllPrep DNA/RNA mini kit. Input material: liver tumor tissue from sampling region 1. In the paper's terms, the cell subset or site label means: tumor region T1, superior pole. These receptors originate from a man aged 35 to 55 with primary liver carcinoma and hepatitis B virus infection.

The CDR3 DNA is TGTGCCATCAGTGAGTTGGCTAGCGGGTGGGCGAGCATTCAGTACTTC. This translates into CAISELASGWASIQYF. The gene calls are TRBV10-3 and TRBJ2-4; 8 nucleotides align to TRBD2. Trimming took 1 base from V and 9 from J; bases not matched to a gene: 11. This CDR3 region has 16 residues. Looked up from germline, CDR1 is ENHRY and CDR2 is SYGVKD.

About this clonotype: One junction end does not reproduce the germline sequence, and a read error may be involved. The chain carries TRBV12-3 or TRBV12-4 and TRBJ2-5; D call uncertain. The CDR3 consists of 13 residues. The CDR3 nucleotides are TGTGCCAGCAGTTCAGGAGCCCCAGAGAGCCAGTACTTC. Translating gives CASSSGAPESQYF.

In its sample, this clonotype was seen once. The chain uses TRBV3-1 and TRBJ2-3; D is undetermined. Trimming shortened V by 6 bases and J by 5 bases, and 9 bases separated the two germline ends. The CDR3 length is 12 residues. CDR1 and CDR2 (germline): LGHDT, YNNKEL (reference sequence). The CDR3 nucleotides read TGTGCCAGCAGTGAAATTGGAGATACGCAGTATTTT. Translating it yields CASSEIGDTQYF.

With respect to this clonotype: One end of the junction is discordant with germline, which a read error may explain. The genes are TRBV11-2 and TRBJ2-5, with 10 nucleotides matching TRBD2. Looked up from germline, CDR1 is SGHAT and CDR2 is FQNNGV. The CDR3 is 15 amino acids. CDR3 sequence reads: CASSFGTSVRETQYF. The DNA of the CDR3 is TGTGCCAGCAGCTTCGGGACTAGCGTGAGAGAGACCCAATACTTC.

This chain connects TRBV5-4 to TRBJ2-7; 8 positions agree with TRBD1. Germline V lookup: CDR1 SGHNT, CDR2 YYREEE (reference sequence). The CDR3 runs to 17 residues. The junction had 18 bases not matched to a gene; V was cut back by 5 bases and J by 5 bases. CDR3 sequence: CASSSAGQASSSHEQYF. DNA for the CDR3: TGTGCCAGCAGTTCCGCGGGACAGGCATCCTCATCCCACGAGCAGTACTTC.

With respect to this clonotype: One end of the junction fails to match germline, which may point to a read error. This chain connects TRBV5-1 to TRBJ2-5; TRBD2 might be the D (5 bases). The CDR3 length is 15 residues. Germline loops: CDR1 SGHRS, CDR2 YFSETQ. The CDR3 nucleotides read TGCGCCATCAGCTTGGGCGCTAGCAGGAGTGAGACCCAGTACTTC. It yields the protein CAISLGASRSETQYF.

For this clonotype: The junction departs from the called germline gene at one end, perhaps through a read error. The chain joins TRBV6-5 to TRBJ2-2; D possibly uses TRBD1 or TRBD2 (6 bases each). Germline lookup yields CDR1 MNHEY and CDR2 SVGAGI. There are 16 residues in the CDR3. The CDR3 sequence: CASSYSDYTGAGELLF. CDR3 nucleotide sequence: TGTGCCAGCAGTTACTCGGACTACACGGGGGCCGGGGAGCTGCTTTTT.

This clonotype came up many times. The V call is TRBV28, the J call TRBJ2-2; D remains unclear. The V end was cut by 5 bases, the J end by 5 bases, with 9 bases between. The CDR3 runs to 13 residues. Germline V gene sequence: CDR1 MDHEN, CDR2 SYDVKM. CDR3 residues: CASSPDPTGELFF. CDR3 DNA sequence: TGTGCCAGCAGTCCGGACCCGACCGGGGAGCTGTTTTTT.

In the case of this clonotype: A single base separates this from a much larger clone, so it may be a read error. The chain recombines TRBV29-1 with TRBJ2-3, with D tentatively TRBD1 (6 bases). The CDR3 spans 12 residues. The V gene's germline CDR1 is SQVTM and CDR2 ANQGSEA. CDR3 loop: CSVDAGADMQYF. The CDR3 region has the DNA TGCAGCGTTGATGCAGGGGCAGATATGCAGTATTTT.

Here the CDR3 reads CASSGGWGSNQPQHF. CDR3 nucleotides: TGTGCCAGCAGCGGAGGTTGGGGGAGCAATCAGCCCCAGCATTTT. The V call is TRBV6-1, the J call TRBJ1-5, with a weak D call TRBD1 (5 bases). V gave up 6 bases and J gave up 1 base, with 13 bases separating them. This CDR3 has 15 residues. The germline V gene encodes CDR1 MNHNS and CDR2 SASEGT.

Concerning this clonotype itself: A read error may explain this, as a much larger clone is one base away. CDR3 in DNA: TGTACCAGCCTCGACCGGGCCTCAACCGGGAAACTGTTTTTT. Translating it yields CTSLDRASTGKLFF. The chain couples TRBV28 to TRBJ1-4; D unresolved. The CDR3 is made up of 14 amino acids. Germline CDR1 reads MDHEN; CDR2 reads SYDVKM.

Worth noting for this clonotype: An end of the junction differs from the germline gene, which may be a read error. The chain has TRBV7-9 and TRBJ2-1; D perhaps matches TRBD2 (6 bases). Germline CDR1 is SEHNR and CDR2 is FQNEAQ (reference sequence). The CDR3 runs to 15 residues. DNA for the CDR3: TGTGTCAGCAGTCGTGGGGACTTCCGCCACAATGAGCAGTTCTTC. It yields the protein CVSSRGDFRHNEQFF.

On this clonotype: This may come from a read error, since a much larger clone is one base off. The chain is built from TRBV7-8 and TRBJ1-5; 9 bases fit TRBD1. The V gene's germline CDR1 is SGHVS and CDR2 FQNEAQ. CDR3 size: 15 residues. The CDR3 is CASRVGTGNNQSQHF. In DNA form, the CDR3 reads TGTGCCAGCCGAGTGGGGACAGGGAACAATCAGTCCCAGCATTTT. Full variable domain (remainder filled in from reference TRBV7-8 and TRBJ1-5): GAGVSQSPRYKVAKRGQDVALRCDPISGHVSLFWYQQALGQGPEFLTYFQNEAQLDKSGLPSDRFFAERPEGSVSTLKIQRTQQEDSAVYLCASRVGTGNNQSQHFGDGTRLSIL.

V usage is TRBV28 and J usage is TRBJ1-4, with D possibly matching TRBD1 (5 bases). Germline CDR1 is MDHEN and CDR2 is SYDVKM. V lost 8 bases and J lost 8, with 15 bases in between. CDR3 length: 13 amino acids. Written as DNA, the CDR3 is TGTGCCAGCGGTTCGTCGTGGGGCGAAAAACTGTTTTTT. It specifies CASGSSWGEKLFF. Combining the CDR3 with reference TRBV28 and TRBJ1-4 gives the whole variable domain DVKVTQSSRYLVKRTGEKVFLECVQDMDHENMFWYRQDPGLGLRLIYFSYDVKMKEKGDIPEGYSVSREKKERFSLILESASTNQTSMYLCASGSSWGEKLFFGSGTQLSVL.

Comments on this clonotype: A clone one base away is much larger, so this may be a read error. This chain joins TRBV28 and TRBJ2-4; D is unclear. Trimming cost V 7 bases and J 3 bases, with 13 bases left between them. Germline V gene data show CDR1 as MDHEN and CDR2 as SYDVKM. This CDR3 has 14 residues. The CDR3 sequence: CASTGKLGKNIQYF. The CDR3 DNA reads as TGTGCCAGCACTGGGAAGTTAGGCAAAAACATTCAGTACTTC.

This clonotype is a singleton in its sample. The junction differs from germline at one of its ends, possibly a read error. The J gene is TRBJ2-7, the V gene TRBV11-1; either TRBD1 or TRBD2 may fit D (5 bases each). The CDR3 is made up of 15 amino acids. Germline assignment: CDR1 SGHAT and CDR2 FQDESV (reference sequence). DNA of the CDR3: TGTACCAGCAGCCCTCCGGGGCAGGGAATGTACGAGCAGTACTTC. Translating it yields CTSSPPGQGMYEQYF.

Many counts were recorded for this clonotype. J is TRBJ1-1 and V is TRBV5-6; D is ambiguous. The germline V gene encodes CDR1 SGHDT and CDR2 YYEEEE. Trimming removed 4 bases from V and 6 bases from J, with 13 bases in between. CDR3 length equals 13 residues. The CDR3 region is CASSPGDFAEAFF. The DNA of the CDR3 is TGTGCCAGCAGCCCGGGAGATTTCGCTGAAGCTTTCTTT.

CDR3 amino acids: CSARDPPRGDTQYF. The DNA of the CDR3 is TGCAGTGCTAGAGACCCCCCCCGGGGAGATACGCAGTATTTT. This sequence joins TRBV20-1 and TRBJ2-3, with TRBD2 as a possible D gene (5 bases). Trimming shortened V by 0 bases and J by 5 bases, and 12 bases separated the two germline ends. The CDR3 covers 14 residues. CDR1 is DFQATT and CDR2 is SNEGSKA in the germline V gene (reference sequence).

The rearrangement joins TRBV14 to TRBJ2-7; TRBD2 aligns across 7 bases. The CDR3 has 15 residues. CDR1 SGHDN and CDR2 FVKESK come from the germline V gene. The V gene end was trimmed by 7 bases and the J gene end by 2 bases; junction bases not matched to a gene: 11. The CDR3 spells CASNRITGGPYEQYF. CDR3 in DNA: TGTGCCAGCAACCGAATAACGGGAGGACCCTACGAGCAGTACTTC. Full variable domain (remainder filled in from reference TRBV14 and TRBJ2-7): EAGVTQFPSHSVIEKGQTVTLRCDPISGHDNLYWYRRVMGKEIKFLLHFVKESKQDESGMPNNRFLAERTGGTYSTLKVQPAELEDSGVYFCASNRITGGPYEQYFGPGTRLTVT.

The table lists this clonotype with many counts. CDR3 loop: CASRDRVWGAGTQYF. In nucleotides, the CDR3 is TGTGCCAGCAGGGACAGGGTATGGGGTGCGGGTACGCAGTATTTT. The chain uses TRBV6-1 and TRBJ2-3; 8 nucleotides align to TRBD1. Trimming removed 6 bases from V and 8 bases from J; junction bases left unmatched: 13. The CDR3 runs to 15 residues. Germline assignment: CDR1 MNHNS and CDR2 SASEGT.